This T cell receptor beta chain was identified during a study of blood T cell repertoires in COVID-19. Study at large: The study drew acute and convalescent COVID-19 samples from the United States, Italy and Spain. PBMCs, B-cell-depleted T cells, or T cells were the source of the cDNA or gDNA that made up the material.

Cohort allocation depended upon clinical history that participants reported. In the original processing: Counts of nucleated cells, estimated from reference gene primer amplification, were obtained. TCRdb's copy holds only in-frame clones and misses some; the assay was immunoSEQ multiplex PCR. V and J calls and clone size are given by that table; D and trimming were obtained from the DNA. In the table there are fewer than 200,000 clones, about 88% of which are singletons. This clone was detected only once. After removal of 0 bases from V and 2 bases from J, the junction contained 10 bases not matched to a gene. The CDR3 contains 17 residues. Germline assignment: CDR1 SGDLS and CDR2 YYNGEE.

This chain joins TRBV9 and TRBJ2-5; TRBD1 matches at 7 bases. The sample comprised PBMCs or T cells enriched from blood (not recorded which). The receptor's source is a human donor with acute COVID-19. The donor label of this sample is uncertain. The CDR3: CASSVATGTVAQETQYF. The DNA for the CDR3 is TGTGCCAGCAGCGTAGCTACGGGGACAGTCGCTCAAGAGACCCAGTACTTC. Full variable domain (rest looked up from reference TRBV9 and TRBJ2-5): DSGVTQTPKHLITATGQRVTLRCSPRSGDLSVYWYQQSLDQGLQFLIQYYNGEERAKGNILERFSAQQFPDLHSELNLSSLELGDSALYFCASSVATGTVAQETQYFGPGTRLLVL.